This T cell receptor beta chain is drawn from a study of CD8+ T cells in alopecia areata. Study-wide findings and caveats: Across lesional scalp, and particularly alopecia totalis/universalis, clonality surpassed that of normal scalp. Resident alphabeta T-cell populations of normal skin are likewise subject to sequencing in scalp samples.

Comments on this clone: Its antigen is unidentified.

Investigators isolated RNA and reverse transcribed it into cDNA to act as the sequencing template. Libraries were prepared by immunoSEQ multiplex PCR; TCRdb keeps only in-frame clonotypes and omits some of them. The sample has 150,000 or so clones; roughly 44% are singletons. From alopecia areata patients, lesional scalp punch biopsies and peripheral blood were collected. The sorting of PBMCs gave CD4+ and CD8+ T cells. The sequence came from a human donor with alopecia areata. The sample consisted of CD4+ T cells sorted from blood.

The CDR3 loop reads CASSLDRVGRETQYF. The CDR3 coding sequence is TGCGCCAGCAGCTTGGACAGGGTTGGGCGAGAGACCCAGTACTTC. V gene TRBV5-1 combines with J gene TRBJ2-5; weak D call: TRBD1 (6 bases). The CDR3 is 15 residues long. Germline CDR1 and CDR2: SGHRS and YFSETQ. The V gene lost 0 bases and the J gene lost 4 bases, with 13 bases spanning the gap.